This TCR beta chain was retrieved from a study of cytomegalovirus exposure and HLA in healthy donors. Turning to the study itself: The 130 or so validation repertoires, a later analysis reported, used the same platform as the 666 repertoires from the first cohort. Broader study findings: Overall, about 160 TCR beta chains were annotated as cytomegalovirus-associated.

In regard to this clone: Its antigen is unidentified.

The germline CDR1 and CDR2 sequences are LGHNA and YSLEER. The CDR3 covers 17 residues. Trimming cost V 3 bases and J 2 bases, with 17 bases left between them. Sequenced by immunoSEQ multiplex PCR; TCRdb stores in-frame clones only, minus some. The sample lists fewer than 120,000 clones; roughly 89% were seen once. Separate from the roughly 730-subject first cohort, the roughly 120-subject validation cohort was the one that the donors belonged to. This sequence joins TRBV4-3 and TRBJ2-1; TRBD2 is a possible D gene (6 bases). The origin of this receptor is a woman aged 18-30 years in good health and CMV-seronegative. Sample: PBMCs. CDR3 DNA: TGCGCCAGCAGCCAGGGACTTGCGAGGGGAACCTACAATGAGCAGTTCTTC. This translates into CASSQGLARGTYNEQFF.